The source of this TCR beta chain is a study of blood T cell repertoires in COVID-19. V shed 1 base and J 7 bases; nucleotides not matched to a gene: 5. The CDR3 is 16 amino acids. Germline CDR1 reads SGHTA; CDR2 reads FQGNSA. Measured with immunoSEQ multiplex PCR; TCRdb has only the in-frame clones, and not every one. The data show 250,000 to 350,000 clones, around 85% seen once. The receptor was derived from a human donor with COVID-19, enrolled during active disease. The donor label of this sample is uncertain. Sequenced material: peripheral blood. V usage is TRBV7-2 and J usage is TRBJ2-1; TRBD2 aligns across 12 bases. The CDR3: CASSLVGLAGMNEQFF. The CDR3 coding sequence is TGTGCCAGCAGCTTAGTTGGACTAGCGGGAATGAATGAGCAGTTCTTC. The full variable domain, completed using reference TRBV7-2 and TRBJ2-1, is GAGVSQSPSNKVTEKGKDVELRCDPISGHTALYWYRQSLGQGLEFLIYFQGNSAPDKSGLPSDRFSAERTGGSVSTLTIQRTQQEDSAVYLCASSLVGLAGMNEQFFGPGTRLTVL.